What follows is one T cell receptor beta chain and its context. Antigen specificity is unknown. This was the immunoSEQ v3.0 assay at survey level. Some clones are missing from TCRdb's copy, which holds only in-frame ones; the method was immunoSEQ multiplex PCR. The top ten clones hold over 8.5% of a sample with some 25,000 clones, almost 80% of them seen once. This sample was included in a study of long-term antiretroviral therapy in people with HIV. Study-level points and caveats: Drawn between about 2004 and 2018, the blood was possibly obtained under older ART regimens. Among HIV repertoires, CDR3 length ranges were narrower than those of controls. Neither ART adherence, viral resistance nor therapy changes were documented.

This CDR3 contains 15 residues. The junction had 7 bases not matched to a gene; V was cut back by 3 bases and J by 4 bases. Germline V CDR1 and CDR2: MNHNS, SASEGT. This receptor was identified in a young man with HIV. The rearrangement links TRBV6-1 to TRBJ2-3; 7 nucleotides agree with TRBD2. Sequencing used unsorted PBMCs, obtained 2.1 years after starting antiretroviral therapy. CDR3 sequence reads: CASSDSGGSADTQYF. CDR3 DNA sequence: TGTGCCAGCAGTGATTCCGGGGGGAGTGCAGATACGCAGTATTTT.